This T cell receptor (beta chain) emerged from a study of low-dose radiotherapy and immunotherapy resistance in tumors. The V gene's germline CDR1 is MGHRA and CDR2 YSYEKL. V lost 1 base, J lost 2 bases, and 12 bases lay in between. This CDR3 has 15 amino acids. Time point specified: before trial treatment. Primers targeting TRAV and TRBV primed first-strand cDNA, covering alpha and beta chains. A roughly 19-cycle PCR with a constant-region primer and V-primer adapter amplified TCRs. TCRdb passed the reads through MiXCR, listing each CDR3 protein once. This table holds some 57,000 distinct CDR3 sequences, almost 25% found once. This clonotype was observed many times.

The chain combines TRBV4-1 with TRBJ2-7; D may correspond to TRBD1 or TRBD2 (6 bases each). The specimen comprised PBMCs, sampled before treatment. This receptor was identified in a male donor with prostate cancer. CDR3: CASSQGGAAAYEQYF. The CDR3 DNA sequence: TGCGCCAGCAGCCAAGGGGGGGCGGCAGCCTACGAGCAGTACTTC.